This TCR beta chain was observed in a study of blood T cell repertoires in COVID-19. TCRdb keeps only in-frame clones here, not all; method: immunoSEQ multiplex PCR. Found here are roughly 360,000 clones, around 86% of them singletons; the top ten hold approximately 5%. The CDR3 covers 15 residues. From germline, CDR1 is MNHEY and CDR2 SVGAGI. After removal of 5 bases from V and 7 bases from J, the junction contained 9 bases not matched to a gene. This receptor was obtained from a woman aged 50 to 60 who had recovered from COVID-19. The source material was PBMCs or T cells enriched from blood (not recorded which). V gene TRBV6-5 combines with J gene TRBJ2-7, with TRBD2 identical over 12 bases. The CDR3 DNA is TGTGCCAGCAGTCCTCGACTAGCGGGAGACTTGGAGCAGTACTTC. Encoded protein: CASSPRLAGDLEQYF.